This TCR beta chain was recovered during a study of OX40 agonist ivuxolimab in advanced cancers. Across the study: Every 2 weeks, patients received ivuxolimab intravenously, dosed at 0.01 to 10 mg/kg. Cancers in dose escalation were hepatocellular, melanoma, renal cell and head and neck.

Germline V gene data show CDR1 as SGHTA and CDR2 as FQGTGA. CDR3 length: 15 residues. Trimming took 1 base from V and 4 from J, leaving 12 bases between them. This clone was seen a few times. Here immunoSEQ multiplex PCR was the method, and the copy in TCRdb shows in-frame clones only, minus some. The table shows over 30,000 clones, with more than 60% occurring only once. J is TRBJ2-3 and V is TRBV7-3; D is perhaps TRBD1 or TRBD2 (5 bases each). This sequence originates from an adult with an advanced solid tumor such as melanoma, head and neck, liver or kidney cancer. The specimen was CD4+ or CD8+ T cells sorted from blood, collected in a trial of the OX40 agonist ivuxolimab. The CDR3 coding sequence is TGTGCCAGCAGCTTAAGGGGGTTGGGGTCAGATACGCAGTATTTT. Translated, it gives CASSLRGLGSDTQYF. The full variable domain, in which reference TRBV7-3 and TRBJ2-3 provide the parts outside the CDR3, is GAGVSQTPSNKVTEKGKYVELRCDPISGHTALYWYRQSLGQGPEFLIYFQGTGAADDSGLPNDRFFAVRPEGSVSTLKIQRTERGDSAVYLCASSLRGLGSDTQYFGPGTRLTVL.